Listed here are 19 T cell receptor beta chains from one sample, sequenced in a study of naive and memory T cell subsets. An equimolar mix of two oligonucleotides served as the beta constant-region primer for TRBC1 and TRBC2. TCRdb reprocessed the UMI-ligation and nested PCR reads with MiXCR, giving one entry per CDR3 protein. Here the sample spans around 31,000 distinct CDR3 sequences, about 11% being singletons. Input material: effector memory CD4+ T cells from blood. The subset is: effector memory, CD45RA- CD27-. Receptors originate from a human donor in good health.

This clonotype has ten or more counts. V is TRBV29-1 and J is TRBJ2-7; the match to TRBD2 covers 7 bases. The germline CDR1 and CDR2 sequences are SQVTM and ANQGSEA. The CDR3 is 13 amino acids. V shed 7 bases and J 5 bases; nucleotides not matched to a gene: 11. DNA of the CDR3: TGCAGCGCCCATGGCGGGAGCAGAGACGAGCAGTACTTC. This encodes CSAHGGSRDEQYF.

This clonotype was seen at least ten times. V is TRBV7-3 and J is TRBJ2-6, with no clear D. With 2 bases removed from V and 0 bases from J, the gap between germline ends came to 8 bases. CDR1 and CDR2 from the germline V gene are SGHTA and FQGTGA. This CDR3 spans 16 amino acids. In DNA, the CDR3 is TGTGCCAGCAGCTTAGGTTCCTACTCTGGGGCCAACGTCCTGACTTTC. Its protein is CASSLGSYSGANVLTF. Variable domain in full (rest from reference TRBV7-3 and TRBJ2-6): GAGVSQTPSNKVTEKGKYVELRCDPISGHTALYWYRQSLGQGPEFLIYFQGTGAADDSGLPNDRFFAVRPEGSVSTLKIQRTERGDSAVYLCASSLGSYSGANVLTFGAGSRLTVL.

This clonotype has more than one count but fewer than ten. J is TRBJ2-7 and V is TRBV13; the D gene is possibly TRBD1 (6 bases). Trimming took 4 bases from V and 6 from J, leaving 16 bases between them. The V gene's germline CDR1 is PRHDT and CDR2 FYEKMQ (reference sequence). The CDR3 covers 14 residues. The CDR3 spells CASSYRDTDGEQYF. CDR3 sequence (DNA): TGTGCCAGCAGCTACCGGGACACGGACGGCGAGCAGTACTTC.

The table lists this clonotype with many counts. The J gene is TRBJ1-5, the V gene TRBV16, with D unclear. Germline-derived CDR1 and CDR2 are KGHSY and FQNENV. The CDR3 has 13 amino acids. Trimming removed 2 bases at V and 0 bases at J, with 2 bases between. The CDR3 DNA follows: TGTGCCAGCAGCCAAAATAGCAATCAGCCCCAGCATTTT. Translation gives CASSQNSNQPQHF. The full variable domain, in which reference TRBV16 and TRBJ1-5 provide the parts outside the CDR3, is GEEVAQTPKHLVRGEGQKAKLYCAPIKGHSYVFWYQQVLKNEFKFLISFQNENVFDETGMPKERFSAKCLPNSPCSLEIQATKLEDSAVYFCASSQNSNQPQHFGDGTRLSIL.

This clonotype was found a few times. The V and J genes are TRBV18 and TRBJ2-5; no clear D. The CDR3 is 12 amino acids. Trimming pared 4 bases from V and 0 bases from J, leaving 3 bases between. Germline V gene sequence: CDR1 KGHSH, CDR2 LQKENI. CDR3 region: CASSLYQETQYF. The CDR3 DNA is TGTGCCAGCTCACTTTACCAAGAGACCCAGTACTTC.

V is TRBV6-2 or TRBV6-3 and J is TRBJ2-1; TRBD2 is a possible D gene (6 bases). CDR3 length: 14 amino acids. Trimming took off 10 bases at V and 3 bases at J, with 16 bases between the two ends. Germline lookup yields CDR1 MNHEY and CDR2 SVGEGT. The CDR3, as DNA: TGTGCCACTAACCTGGGACTGGTCTACAATGAGCAGTTCTTC. Its translation is CATNLGLVYNEQFF.

This clonotype has ten or more counts. V is TRBV29-1 and J is TRBJ2-3; TRBD2 matches at 10 bases. After removal of 5 bases from V and 0 bases from J, the junction contained 8 bases not matched to a gene. The germline V gene has CDR1 SQVTM and CDR2 ANQGSEA. The CDR3 runs 16 residues. In DNA form, the CDR3 reads TGCAGCGTTATGGGCGCACTAGCGGGAAGCACAGATACGCAGTATTTT. It codes for CSVMGALAGSTDTQYF.

This clonotype was found a few times. This rearrangement joins TRBV3-1 to TRBJ1-2, with D uncertain. Trimming cost V 1 base and J 8 bases, with 11 bases left between them. There are 13 residues in the CDR3. CDR1 LGHDT and CDR2 YNNKEL come from the germline V gene (reference sequence). Here the CDR3 reads CASSQGWAGGYTF. CDR3 DNA: TGTGCCAGCAGCCAAGGGTGGGCGGGCGGCTACACCTTC.

The chain carries TRBV5-8 and TRBJ2-5; 8 nucleotides match TRBD1. Unmatched junction bases numbered 4, after V lost 3 bases and J lost 6 bases. The CDR3 runs to 13 residues. Germline-derived CDR1 and CDR2 are SGHTS and YDEGEE. CDR3 in amino acids: CASSWGQAKTQYF. The CDR3 nucleotides read TGTGCCAGCAGCTGGGGACAGGCGAAGACCCAGTACTTC.

This clonotype was detected ten times or more. The chain has TRBV7-2 and TRBJ2-3; D might be TRBD1 or TRBD2, each matching 5 bases. The germline CDR1 and CDR2 sequences are SGHTA and FQGNSA. V lost 5 bases and J lost 3, with 15 bases in between. The CDR3 is 15 amino acids. The CDR3 DNA is TGTGCCAGCAGCCCCCCGGGACGTGTGACAGATACGCAGTATTTT. Translating gives CASSPPGRVTDTQYF.

This clonotype was observed a single time. This rearrangement joins TRBV19 to TRBJ2-2, with D perhaps matching TRBD2 (5 bases). This CDR3 is built from 14 residues. Germline CDR1 reads LNHDA; CDR2 reads SQIVND (reference sequence). V lost 9 bases to trimming and J lost 2 bases, with 13 bases between them. CDR3 nucleotide sequence: TGTGCCAGCTTGAGAGGGAAAAACACCGGGGAGCTGTTTTTT. Translated, it gives CASLRGKNTGELFF.

This clonotype was picked up a small number of times. A much larger clone sits a single nucleotide away, making a read error possible. The rearrangement links TRBV19 to TRBJ2-3, with unresolved D. There are 13 residues in the CDR3. Looked up from germline, CDR1 is LNHDA and CDR2 is SQIVND (reference sequence). Trimming pared 5 bases from V and 6 bases from J, leaving 12 bases between. The CDR3 nucleotides read TGTGCCAGTAGTGTGTGGGTGTGTGATACGCAGTATTTT. As protein: CASSVWVCDTQYF.

The rearrangement uses TRBV7-3 and TRBJ2-2; unclear D gene. This CDR3 has 16 amino acids. The germline V gene has CDR1 SGHTA and CDR2 FQGTGA. Deletions cut 3 bases from V and 0 bases from J, with 11 bases between. CDR3 region: CASSFSPIANTGELFF. DNA of the CDR3: TGTGCCAGCAGCTTTTCACCGATCGCGAACACCGGGGAGCTGTTTTTT.

This clonotype has at least ten counts. The rearrangement uses TRBV11-3 and TRBJ2-3; TRBD2 agrees at 7 bases. The CDR3 spans 15 residues. The germline gives CDR1 SGHNT, CDR2 YENEEA. V lost 8 bases, J lost 1 base, and 9 bases stayed unmatched. The CDR3 coding sequence is TGTGCCAGCTTCCGTGGGGGGGGTGGCACAGATACGCAGTATTTT. Protein product: CASFRGGGGTDTQYF.

This clonotype was seen more than once but under ten times. The chain has TRBV12-3 or TRBV12-4 and TRBJ1-5; 7 nucleotides agree with TRBD1. The CDR3 runs 16 residues. J gave up 2 bases and V 5 bases, and 9 bases lay outside the gene matches. CDR3 region: CASSQQGTAGNQPQHF. The CDR3 DNA reads TGTGCCAGCAGTCAACAAGGGACAGCCGGCAATCAGCCCCAGCATTTT.

This clonotype has at least ten counts. The chain recombines TRBV7-3 with TRBJ2-7; a weak D match, TRBD2 (5 bases). The CDR3 covers 14 residues. Per germline, CDR1 SGHTA and CDR2 FQGTGA. With 5 bases removed from V and 2 bases from J, the gap between germline ends came to 13 bases. The CDR3 loop is CASSPTAGAYEQYF. The DNA for the CDR3 is TGTGCCAGCAGCCCCACGGCCGGGGCCTACGAGCAGTACTTC. Using reference TRBV7-3 and TRBJ2-7 for the parts outside the CDR3, the full variable domain is GAGVSQTPSNKVTEKGKYVELRCDPISGHTALYWYRQSLGQGPEFLIYFQGTGAADDSGLPNDRFFAVRPEGSVSTLKIQRTERGDSAVYLCASSPTAGAYEQYFGPGTRLTVT.

This clonotype came up a few times. This chain joins TRBV5-1 and TRBJ1-1; 7 nucleotides match TRBD1. With 0 bases clipped from V and 4 bases from J, the junction kept 9 bases outside the gene matches. This CDR3 contains 16 residues. Looked up from germline, CDR1 is SGHRS and CDR2 is YFSETQ. The CDR3 sequence is CASSLAPGGSGTEAFF. The CDR3 DNA reads TGCGCCAGCAGCTTGGCGCCAGGGGGTTCAGGCACTGAAGCTTTCTTT.

The chain uses TRBV7-2 and TRBJ1-1; 7 bases are a match to TRBD1. J was trimmed by 7 bases and V by 4 bases; bases with no gene match: 3. Looked up from germline, CDR1 is SGHTA and CDR2 is FQGNSA. The CDR3 runs to 12 residues. The CDR3: CASSSQGIEAFF. CDR3 in DNA: TGTGCCAGCAGCTCACAGGGGATTGAAGCTTTCTTT.

The chain uses TRBV5-6 and TRBJ2-5; D not resolved. The V end was cut by 1 base, the J end by 3 bases, with 16 bases between. CDR3 length equals 16 residues. The germline V gene encodes CDR1 SGHDT and CDR2 YYEEEE. CDR3 protein: CASSLLGYEQKETQYF. The CDR3 nucleotides read TGTGCCAGCAGCTTGCTGGGCTACGAACAAAAAGAGACCCAGTACTTC.